This section outlines one T cell receptor (beta chain) sequence together with its context. Its cognate antigen is unknown. The entry originates in a study of monozygotic twins with inflammatory bowel disease. From germline, CDR1 is SQVTM and CDR2 ANQGSEA. This CDR3 contains 18 residues. Study-level findings and limits: The study found lower TCRbeta diversity (inverse Simpson) in IBD patients than in healthy co-twins.

Used for each TCR library was 3,000 to 3,500 ng of total RNA. Both the TCRalpha cDNA and the TCRbeta cDNA were taken through two nested PCRs, lasting roughly 16 and 10 cycles. Each CDR3 protein gets one entry in TCRdb, which reprocessed the 5' RACE reads and gives no DNA. The listing contains 300,000 to 400,000 distinct CDR3 sequences. The source is a human donor with ulcerative colitis or Crohn's disease, or a healthy co-twin of an affected twin (not recorded which). What was sequenced was blood. The gene calls are TRBV29-1 and TRBJ2-1; TCRdb picks TRBD2, but there is no DNA to check that call. The CDR3: CSVRWTSGRALTYNEQFF.